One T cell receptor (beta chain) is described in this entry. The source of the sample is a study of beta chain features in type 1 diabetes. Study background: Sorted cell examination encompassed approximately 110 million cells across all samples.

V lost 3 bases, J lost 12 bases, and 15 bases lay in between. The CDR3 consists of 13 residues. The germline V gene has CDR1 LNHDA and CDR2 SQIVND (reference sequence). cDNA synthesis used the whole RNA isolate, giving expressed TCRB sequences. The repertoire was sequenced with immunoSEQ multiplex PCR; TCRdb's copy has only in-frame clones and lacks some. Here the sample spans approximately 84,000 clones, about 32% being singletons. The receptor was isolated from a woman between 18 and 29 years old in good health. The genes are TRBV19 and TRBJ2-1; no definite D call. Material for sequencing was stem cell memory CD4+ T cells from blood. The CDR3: CASSIEVSPSQFF. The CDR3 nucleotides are TGTGCCAGTAGTATTGAAGTTAGTCCCTCGCAGTTCTTC. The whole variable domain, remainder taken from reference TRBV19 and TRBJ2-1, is DGGITQSPKYLFRKEGQNVTLSCEQNLNHDAMYWYRQDPGQGLRLIYYSQIVNDFQKGDIAEGYSVSREKKESFPLTVTSAQKNPTAFYLCASSIEVSPSQFFGPGTRLTVL.